This T cell receptor (beta chain) emerged from a study of T cells after posttransplantation cyclophosphamide. Libraries were prepared by immunoSEQ multiplex PCR; TCRdb keeps only in-frame clonotypes and omits some of them. The repertoire shows tens of thousands of clones, none seen only once; the top ten take roughly 2.2%. The related graft donor's blood sample was taken on the day of bone marrow donation. This clone was observed at least ten times. The antigen remains undetermined. The V gene end was trimmed by 4 bases and the J gene end by 1 base; junction bases not matched to a gene: 6. CDR1 and CDR2 (germline): MNHEY, SMNVEV (reference sequence). The CDR3 covers 15 residues. Study findings and constraints: Recipient CMV seropositivity and CMV reactivation strongly tracked TRB clonality.

Material for sequencing was PBMCs. The sequence derives from a man aged 40-55 years in good health, CMV-negative, and a related stem cell transplant donor. This chain uses TRBV27 with TRBJ2-7; 8 bases map to TRBD2. CDR3 protein: CASSWERERSYEQYF. CDR3 bases: TGTGCCAGCAGTTGGGAGCGGGAGCGTTCCTACGAGCAGTACTTC.